This TCR beta chain was sequenced during a study of blood T cell repertoires in COVID-19. Study overall: COVID-19 samples collected from the United States, Italy and Spain covered acute and convalescent phases.

Generated by immunoSEQ multiplex PCR, the TCRdb table keeps only in-frame clones and is missing some. The sample includes some 150,000 clones, about four fifths of them seen just once. This CDR3 region has 13 residues. Germline CDR1 reads GTSNPN; CDR2 reads SVGIG (reference sequence). V was trimmed by 0 bases and J by 7 bases, leaving 12 bases between them. Participants were aged roughly 18 to 90 years from some 24 US areas. Participants' own reports of clinical history determined their cohort assignment. The source is a woman younger than 30 who had been exposed to COVID-19. This chain uses TRBV30 with TRBJ1-2; a possible D gene is TRBD1 (6 bases). The sequenced sample was PBMCs or T cells enriched from blood (not recorded which). The CDR3 DNA sequence: TGTGCCTGGAGTGTAGGGGGTTTCAGTGGCTACACCTTC. This encodes CAWSVGGFSGYTF.